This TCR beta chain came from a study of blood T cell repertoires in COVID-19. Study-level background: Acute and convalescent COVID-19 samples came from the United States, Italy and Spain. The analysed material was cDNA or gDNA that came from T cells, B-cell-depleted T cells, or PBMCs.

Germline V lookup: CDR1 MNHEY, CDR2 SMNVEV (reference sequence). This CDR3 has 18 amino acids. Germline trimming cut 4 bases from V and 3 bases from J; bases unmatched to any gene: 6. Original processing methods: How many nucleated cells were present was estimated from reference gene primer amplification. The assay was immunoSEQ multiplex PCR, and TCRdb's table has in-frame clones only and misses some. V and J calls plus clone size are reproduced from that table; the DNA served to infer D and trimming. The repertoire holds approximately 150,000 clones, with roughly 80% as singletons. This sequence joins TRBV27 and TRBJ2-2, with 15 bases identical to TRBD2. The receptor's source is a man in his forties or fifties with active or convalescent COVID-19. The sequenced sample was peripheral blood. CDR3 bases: TGTGCCAGCAGTTCTCGGACTAGCGGGAGGGTCTACACCGGGGAGCTGTTTTTT. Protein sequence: CASSSRTSGRVYTGELFF.